The 8 T cell receptor beta chains reported below all come from one sample, sequenced in a study of blood T cell repertoires in COVID-19 (TCRdb year 2020). The library was generated by the immunoSEQ multiplex PCR assay. TCRdb obtained this table from immuneACCESS and retained in-frame rearrangements with V and J assigned. These tables miss some clones; where compared with another copy, unresolved V genes account for less than half of the shortfall, and the remainder is unexplained. The table for this sample lists tens of thousands of clones; roughly 90% of them were counted only once. 2.3% of the sample belongs to the ten largest clones. Sequencing was done on a sample of peripheral blood. These receptors originate from a human donor with active COVID-19. The donor label of this sample is uncertain.

The J gene is TRBJ2-2, the V gene TRBV28; 16 nucleotides agree with TRBD2. Germline CDR1 and CDR2: MDHEN and SYDVKM. The CDR3 loop spans 20 amino acids. V trimming: 6 bases; J trimming: 4 bases; junction bases outside the gene matches: 14. The CDR3 is CASSPAGTSGGESSTGELFF. The CDR3 DNA reads as TGTGCCAGCAGCCCTGCCGGGACTAGCGGGGGGGAGTCGAGCACCGGGGAGCTGTTTTTT.

Remarks on this clone: A junction end diverges from the germline sequence, so it may reflect a read error. Other nucleotide sequences from this sample produce the same CDR3. This chain uses TRBV19 with TRBJ1-2; 7 nucleotides line up with TRBD1. This CDR3 has 15 amino acids. Germline V lookup: CDR1 LNHDA, CDR2 SQIVND (reference sequence). The CDR3: CASTSRRQGDYGYTF. The DNA of the CDR3 is TGTGCCAGTACCTCGCGGCGACAGGGCGACTATGGCTATACCTTC.

The V and J genes are TRBV6-5 and TRBJ2-7; 7 bases match TRBD1. The germline V gene encodes CDR1 MNHEY and CDR2 SVGAGI. The V and J ends lost 2 bases and 7 bases, in that order; junction bases with no gene match: 2. There are 12 residues in the CDR3. This CDR3 reads CASSYRTGEQYF. CDR3 in DNA: TGTGCCAGCAGTTACCGGACAGGAGAGCAGTACTTC.

J is TRBJ2-5 and V is TRBV3-1 (or the pseudogene TRBV3-2); D is possibly TRBD2 (6 bases). V dropped 4 bases and J dropped 2 bases, with 8 bases sitting between them. CDR1 and CDR2 from the germline V gene are LGHDT and YNNKEL (reference sequence). This CDR3 is 13 amino acids long. DNA of the CDR3: TGTGCCAGCAGCCGGGACTTACAAGAGACCCAGTACTTC. Translation: CASSRDLQETQYF.

The chain couples TRBV6-2 or TRBV6-3 to TRBJ2-7, with D possibly TRBD2 on 6 matching bases. This CDR3 has 15 amino acids. V was trimmed by 2 bases and J by 5 bases, leaving 16 bases between them. The germline V gene encodes CDR1 MNHEY and CDR2 SVGEGT. DNA for the CDR3: TGTGCCAGCAGTTACGCGATGGAGGGGTCGGACGAGCAGTACTTC. This codes for CASSYAMEGSDEQYF.

The V and J genes are TRBV5-6 and TRBJ1-1, with 7 bases identical to TRBD1. V gave up 6 bases and J gave up 1 base; unmatched junction bases: 6. The CDR3 runs 14 residues. In germline, CDR1 is SGHDT, CDR2 YYEEEE. CDR3 bases: TGTGCCAGCAACCGACAGGGAAGGAACACTGAAGCTTTCTTT. It yields the protein CASNRQGRNTEAFF.

The rearrangement joins TRBV28 to TRBJ2-7, with 7 bases identical to TRBD1. Germline values: CDR1 MDHEN, CDR2 SYDVKM. The V segment lost 2 bases and the J segment 6 bases; nucleotides outside the gene matches: 4. The CDR3 is 13 amino acids. The CDR3 DNA reads as TGTGCCAGCAGTTTACAGGGGGTGGGCGAGCAGTACTTC. Its protein product is CASSLQGVGEQYF. Supplemented by reference TRBV28 and TRBJ2-7, the full variable domain reads DVKVTQSSRYLVKRTGEKVFLECVQDMDHENMFWYRQDPGLGLRLIYFSYDVKMKEKGDIPEGYSVSREKKERFSLILESASTNQTSMYLCASSLQGVGEQYFGPGTRLTVT.

This clone occurred once. This sequence joins TRBV7-3 and TRBJ2-1, with TRBD2 as a possible D gene (5 bases). This CDR3 has 11 residues. Germline V gives CDR1 SGHTA, CDR2 FQGTGA. The V and J ends lost 4 bases and 12 bases respectively, with 10 bases between them. CDR3 amino acids: CASSSGLGQFF. CDR3 in DNA: TGTGCCAGCAGCTCCGGACTCGGGCAGTTCTTC. Drawing the rest from reference TRBV7-3 and TRBJ2-1, the complete variable domain is GAGVSQTPSNKVTEKGKYVELRCDPISGHTALYWYRQSLGQGPEFLIYFQGTGAADDSGLPNDRFFAVRPEGSVSTLKIQRTERGDSAVYLCASSSGLGQFFGPGTRLTVL.